This TCR beta chain was recorded in a study of blood T cells in healthy people across ages. Germline V CDR1 and CDR2: LGHDT, YNNKEL (reference sequence). V lost 1 base to trimming and J lost 6 bases; unmatched junction nucleotides: 4. This CDR3 is built from 15 residues. A J-beta primer mix and a sample-barcoded 5' primer were used in a second PCR of about 7 to 12 cycles. Every sample returned 2.5 million or more CDR3-containing paired-end reads. From the 5' RACE reads, TCRdb called clonotypes with MiXCR, one entry per CDR3 protein. The profile covers approximately 580,000 distinct CDR3 sequences, with 24% appearing a single time and approximately 10% taken by the ten largest. This clonotype has a handful of counts. The same data also went into a second study, on T cells of mothers and their children. That study adds: Three healthy Caucasian mothers and their six children donated.

The V and J genes are TRBV3-1 and TRBJ2-2; 8 nucleotides line up with TRBD2. This sequence originates from a boy younger than 18 in good health. The source material was blood. The CDR3 DNA follows: TGTGCCAGCAGCCAAGTAGGGGGACTAGCCGGGGAGCTGTTTTTT. This sequence encodes CASSQVGGLAGELFF.